The rows below give T cell receptor beta chains drawn from one sample of a study of T cells of healthy individuals. TCRdb independently ran MiXCR on the 5' RACE reads; one entry per CDR3 protein. The sample has approximately 58,000 distinct CDR3 sequences; roughly 15% are singletons. The origin of the receptors is a human donor in good health. Each CDR3 is given with its conserved first and last residue. The D gene is left open where the match is weak. Part of the rows lack a size; the others show once, few, many or a class for expanded clones.

abundance	d_gene	v_gene	j_gene	CDR3nt	CDR3aa
many	.	TRBV29-1	TRBJ2-7	TGCAGCGTTTCCAGGGCCGGGGGCTACGAGCAGTACTTC	CSVSRAGGYEQYF
few	.	TRBV20-1	TRBJ1-5	TGCAGTGCTAGAGTCGGGGTAGGCAATCAGCCCCAGCATTTT	CSARVGVGNQPQHF
.	.	TRBV11-2	TRBJ1-5	TGTGCCAGCAGCTTAGATAGGGGGGATCAGCCCCAGCATTTT	CASSLDRGDQPQHF
.	TRBD2	TRBV7-9	TRBJ2-5	TGTGCCAGCAGCTTAGGTTTAGCGGGAGAGGAGGAGACCCAGTACTTC	CASSLGLAGEEETQYF
few	TRBD1	TRBV12-3/TRBV12-4	TRBJ2-3	TGTGCCAGCAGTGGGACAGGGTGGAGCACAGATACGCAGTATTTT	CASSGTGWSTDTQYF
few	.	TRBV9	TRBJ1-1	TGTGCCAGCAGCGCTGGATTAAAGGGCGCCCGAGTGATGCTTTTCTTT	CASSAGLKGARVMLFF
.	.	TRBV27	TRBJ2-7	TGTGCCAGCGGTTTGAGCGGGACAGCCGCCTCCTACGAGCAGTACTTC	CASGLSGTAASYEQYF
few	TRBD2	TRBV20-1	TRBJ2-5	TGCAGTGCTCCAGGACTAGCGGGACAAGAGACCCAGTACTTC	CSAPGLAGQETQYF
many	.	TRBV30	TRBJ1-5	TGTGCCTGGGACCAGGCTCCGAGCAGCGATCAGCCCCAGCATTTT	CAWDQAPSSDQPQHF
many	TRBD1	TRBV3-1	TRBJ1-2	TGTGCCAGCAGCCACTGGGACAGGTTCTATGGCTACACCTTC	CASSHWDRFYGYTF
many	TRBD2	TRBV7-2	TRBJ2-3	TGTGCCAGCAGAACTAGCGGATACAGCACAGATACGCAGTATTTT	CASRTSGYSTDTQYF
many	TRBD1	TRBV6-1	TRBJ2-7	TGTGCCAGCAGTGGGAGATCCGGGACAGGGGGCGACGAGCAGTACTTC	CASSGRSGTGGDEQYF
.	.	TRBV5-1	TRBJ2-7	TGCGCCAGCAGCTTGGTGGGCAGATTCTACGAGCAGTACTTC	CASSLVGRFYEQYF
.	TRBD1	TRBV10-3	TRBJ2-6	TGTGCCATCAGTCCAGGGGGAATCGCTGGGGCCAACGTCCTGACTTTC	CAISPGGIAGANVLTF
large	.	TRBV7-8	TRBJ2-1	TGTGCCAGCAGCTTAGACTCGGGGGGCGAGTATGGGGACAATGAGCAGTTCTTC	CASSLDSGGEYGDNEQFF
many	TRBD2	TRBV7-2	TRBJ2-1	TGTGCCAGCAGTTATACTAGCGGGGGGGCCTACAATGAGCAGTTCTTC	CASSYTSGGAYNEQFF
many	.	TRBV6-1	TRBJ1-2	TGTGCCAGCAGGGTAACCTTGGCTGGAGATGGCTACACCTTC	CASRVTLAGDGYTF
many	.	TRBV14	TRBJ2-7	TGTGCCAGCAGCCAAGGACACGGAGCCTACGAGCAGTACTTC	CASSQGHGAYEQYF
many	TRBD2	TRBV11-2	TRBJ2-1	TGTGCCAGCAGCCCGCCGGGACTAGCGGGTAACAATGAGCAGTTCTTC	CASSPPGLAGNNEQFF
many	TRBD2	TRBV29-1	TRBJ2-5	TGCAGCGTTCAAGGACTAGGGGAGATTGTAGAGACCCAGTACTTC	CSVQGLGEIVETQYF
many	.	TRBV12-3/TRBV12-4	TRBJ1-1	TGTGCCAGCAGTTTAGATACCACTGAAGCTTTCTTT	CASSLDTTEAFF
.	TRBD2	TRBV7-9	TRBJ2-7	TGTGCCAGCAGCTCCCGACTAGCGGGAGGCTACGAGCAGTACTTC	CASSSRLAGGYEQYF
few	TRBD2	TRBV5-1	TRBJ2-7	TGCGCCAGCACGTCTAGCGGGAGGTTTAACGAGCAGTACTTC	CASTSSGRFNEQYF
.	TRBD1	TRBV20-1	TRBJ1-5	TGCAGTGCTAGAGCACAGGGGGGCAATCAGCCCCAGCATTTT	CSARAQGGNQPQHF
many	.	TRBV20-1	TRBJ1-1	TGCAGTGCAAAGGGGGGAGGTACTGAAGCTTTCTTT	CSAKGGGTEAFF
many	.	TRBV6-6	TRBJ2-1	TGTGCCAGCAGACTCCAACAGGGAGGCGAGCAGTTCTTC	CASRLQQGGEQFF
few	.	TRBV7-8	TRBJ1-3	TGTGCCAGCAGCCAGACAATCATGAAGGGAAACACCATATATTTT	CASSQTIMKGNTIYF
many	TRBD1	TRBV2	TRBJ2-7	TGTGCCAGCAGATTATGGGACAGGCCCCACTACGAGCAGTACTTC	CASRLWDRPHYEQYF
many	.	TRBV6-5	TRBJ2-3	TGTGCCAGCAGTGGGACTGACACAGATACGCAGTATTTT	CASSGTDTDTQYF